This T cell receptor beta chain was identified during a study of molecular identifiers for immune sequencing clone quantification. MiXCR, run by TCRdb on the PCR reads, gives a single entry per CDR3 protein. Altogether under 600,000 distinct CDR3 sequences are present, under 30% being singletons, with the ten largest covering approximately 0.8%. The CDR3 is 15 residues long. CDR1 is SNHLY, CDR2 FYNNEI, per germline. Trimming cost V 3 bases and J 1 base, with 12 bases left between them. This receptor was taken from a human donor in good health. Some libraries in this study had Jurkat cell RNA spiked in. Input material: naive CD8+ T cells from blood, with Jurkat cell RNA spiked in. The subset is: FACS-sorted CD8+CD4-CCR7+CD45RA+ naive T cells. V usage is TRBV2 and J usage is TRBJ2-5; no definite D call. This CDR3 reads CASSDSAGSQETQYF. The CDR3 coding sequence is TGTGCCAGCAGTGATTCGGCAGGCTCCCAAGAGACCCAGTACTTC.